This T cell receptor beta chain was observed in a study of blood T cell repertoires in COVID-19. In the authors' workflow: Counts of nucleated cells, estimated from reference gene primer amplification, were obtained. Libraries were prepared by immunoSEQ multiplex PCR; TCRdb keeps only in-frame clonotypes and omits some of them. The V and J calls and clone size were taken over from that table, and D and trimming were inferred from the DNA. The sample records 120,000 or so clones, over 80% being singletons. CDR1 and CDR2 (germline): SNHLY, FYNNEI. V was clipped by 5 bases and J by 0 bases; unmatched bases: 9. The CDR3 is made up of 16 amino acids.

The rearrangement joins TRBV2 to TRBJ2-7; 8 bases match TRBD2. The sequence was obtained from a woman in her 70s with acute or convalescent COVID-19. Sequences were obtained from peripheral blood. The CDR3 loop reads CASSTGGQGHSYEQYF. CDR3 coding DNA: TGTGCCAGCAGTACGGGGGGGCAGGGGCACTCCTACGAGCAGTACTTC.